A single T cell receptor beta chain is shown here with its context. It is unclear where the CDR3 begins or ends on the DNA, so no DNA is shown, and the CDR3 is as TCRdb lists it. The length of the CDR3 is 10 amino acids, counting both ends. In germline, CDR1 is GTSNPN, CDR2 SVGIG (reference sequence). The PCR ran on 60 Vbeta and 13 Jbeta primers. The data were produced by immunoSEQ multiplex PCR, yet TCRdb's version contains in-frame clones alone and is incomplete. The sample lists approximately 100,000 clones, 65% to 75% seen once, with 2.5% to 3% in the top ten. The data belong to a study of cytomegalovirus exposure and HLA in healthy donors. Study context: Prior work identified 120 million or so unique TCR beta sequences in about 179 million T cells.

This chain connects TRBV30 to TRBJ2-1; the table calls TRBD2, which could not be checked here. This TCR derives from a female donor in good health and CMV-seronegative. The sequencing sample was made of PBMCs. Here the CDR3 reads CAWGGGTLFF.